Presented here are 7 T cell receptor beta chains from one specimen sequenced in a study of T cells in narcolepsy. TCRdb's table, derived via immunoSEQ multiplex PCR, lists solely in-frame clones and lacks some. The sample includes about 27,000 clones, 75% to 80% of them seen just once. Sequenced sample: CD45RA- memory CD4+ T cells from PBMCs. These TCRs come from a human donor with narcolepsy.

The J gene is TRBJ1-1, the V gene TRBV27; 7 positions agree with TRBD1. Germline values: CDR1 MNHEY, CDR2 SMNVEV (reference sequence). V shed 5 bases and J 4 bases; nucleotides not matched to a gene: 10. This CDR3 contains 15 residues. Here the CDR3 DNA reads TGTGCCAGCAGTAGGGGGCAGGGGTGGGGCACTGAAGCTTTCTTT. It codes for CASSRGQGWGTEAFF.

This clone occurred a few times. The CDR3 DNA follows: TGCAGCGTTCAATCTCAGGCTAACTATGGCTACACCTTC. This encodes CSVQSQANYGYTF. V usage is TRBV29-1 and J usage is TRBJ1-2; D gene ambiguous. Germline V lookup: CDR1 SQVTM, CDR2 ANQGSEA. V lost 5 bases and J lost 0, with 10 bases in between. The length of the CDR3 is 13 residues. The full variable domain, in which reference TRBV29-1 and TRBJ1-2 provide the parts outside the CDR3, is SAVISQKPSRDICQRGTSLTIQCQVDSQVTMMFWYRQQPGQSLTLIATANQGSEATYESGFVIDKFPISRPNLTFSTLTVSNMSPEDSSIYLCSVQSQANYGYTFGSGTRLTVV.

This chain links TRBV2 with TRBJ2-3; D gene uncertain. Germline values: CDR1 SNHLY, CDR2 FYNNEI. Trimming pared 3 bases from V and 2 bases from J, leaving 15 bases between. This CDR3 has 16 residues. CDR3 sequence: CASSEDATLPTDTQYF. Written as DNA, the CDR3 is TGTGCCAGCAGTGAGGACGCTACTCTACCCACAGATACGCAGTATTTT.

Details on this clone: One junction end disagrees with the germline gene, perhaps due to a read error. The rearrangement joins TRBV5-5 to TRBJ2-5; 8 nucleotides match TRBD2. Germline CDR1 and CDR2: SGHKS and YYEKEE (reference sequence). This CDR3 comprises 17 residues. The CDR3 sequence: CASCLGSSGVGGETQYF. The CDR3 DNA is TGTGCCAGCTGCTTGGGAAGTAGCGGGGTGGGGGGAGAGACCCAGTACTTC.

The J gene is TRBJ1-2, the V gene TRBV5-6; 9 bases line up with TRBD1. V shed 5 bases and J 5 bases; nucleotides not matched to a gene: 7. The CDR3 is 14 amino acids. Germline CDR1 and CDR2: SGHDT and YYEEEE. DNA for the CDR3: TGTGCCAGCAGTTCACCGGGACAGGGTTATGGCTACACCTTC. Encoded protein: CASSSPGQGYGYTF.

V usage is TRBV27 and J usage is TRBJ1-2; 12 bases line up with TRBD1. After removal of 5 bases from V and 8 bases from J, the junction contained 12 bases not matched to a gene. This CDR3 is built from 16 residues. Germline V lookup: CDR1 MNHEY, CDR2 SMNVEV (reference sequence). The CDR3: CASSPAPGQGASGYTF. Here the CDR3 DNA reads TGTGCCAGCAGTCCCGCTCCGGGACAGGGGGCCTCCGGCTACACCTTC.

The chain combines TRBV30 with TRBJ1-2; the D is unclear. The germline V gene has CDR1 GTSNPN and CDR2 SVGIG (reference sequence). The CDR3 is 12 residues long. V lost 6 bases and J lost 2, with 10 bases in between. The CDR3 nucleotides are TGTGCCTGCGAAACGGGAAACTATGGCTACACCTTC. As protein: CACETGNYGYTF.